What follows are 21 T cell receptor beta chains derived from one specimen sequenced in a study of blood T cell repertoires in COVID-19. Libraries were prepared by immunoSEQ multiplex PCR; TCRdb keeps only in-frame clonotypes and omits some of them. The profile shows hundreds of thousands of clones, about 80% of them singletons. The sequenced sample consisted of peripheral blood. Source of these receptors: a man at least 80 years old with acute or convalescent COVID-19.

The chain employs TRBV2 and TRBJ2-3; TRBD2 agrees at 8 bases. V dropped 8 bases and J dropped 5; count of bases not matched to a gene: 9. The CDR3 totals 14 residues. From germline, CDR1 is SNHLY and CDR2 FYNNEI. The DNA for the CDR3 is TGTGCCAGCGATCGCGGGGGGTATCGAGATACGCAGTATTTT. Protein: CASDRGGYRDTQYF. The entire variable domain, with the rest obtained from reference TRBV2 and TRBJ2-3, is as follows: EPEVTQTPSHQVTQMGQEVILRCVPISNHLYFYWYRQILGQKVEFLVSFYNNEISEKSEIFDDQFSVERPDGSNFTLKIRSTKLEDSAMYFCASDRGGYRDTQYFGPGTRLTVL.

A few counts support this clone. The chain links TRBV6-5 to TRBJ2-1; perhaps TRBD2 as D (6 bases). The ends were cut back, 5 bases at V and 2 bases at J, with 10 bases in the middle. CDR1 is MNHEY and CDR2 is SVGAGI in the germline V gene. This CDR3 contains 14 residues. This chain's CDR3 is CASSKLAPYNEQFF. CDR3 in DNA: TGTGCCAGCAGTAAACTAGCACCCTACAATGAGCAGTTCTTC.

In its sample, this clone was seen once. The genes are TRBV6-5 and TRBJ2-5; tentative D call: TRBD2 (6 bases). V lost 6 bases, J lost 4 bases, and 18 bases lay in between. Germline V gene data show CDR1 as MNHEY and CDR2 as SVGAGI. The length of the CDR3 is 15 residues. As DNA, the CDR3 is TGTGCCAGCAGACCCCGGGGGATTGAGGTAGAGACCCAGTACTTC. It encodes CASRPRGIEVETQYF.

This chain joins TRBV4-2 and TRBJ1-4, with D perhaps matching TRBD1 (5 bases). The ends were cut back, 0 bases at V and 0 bases at J, with 11 bases in the middle. The CDR3 is 17 amino acids. Germline CDR1 LGHNA, CDR2 YNFKEQ. CDR3 region: CASSQETGFATNEKLFF. For the CDR3, the DNA is TGTGCCAGCAGCCAAGAAACAGGATTTGCAACTAATGAAAAACTGTTTTTT.

The chain combines TRBV5-1 with TRBJ2-7; 9 nucleotides match TRBD1. Trimming took 3 bases from V and 6 from J; bases not matched to a gene: 10. The CDR3 totals 15 residues. Germline-derived CDR1 and CDR2 are SGHRS and YFSETQ. CDR3 region: CASSWGDRDVSEQYF. The CDR3 DNA is TGCGCCAGCAGCTGGGGGGACAGGGATGTTAGCGAGCAGTACTTC.

This clone was counted a few times. The chain links TRBV5-8 to TRBJ1-6; possible D gene TRBD1, 5 bases. Trimming pared 2 bases from V and 9 bases from J, leaving 9 bases between. Germline values: CDR1 SGHTS, CDR2 YDEGEE. This CDR3 is built from 13 residues. As DNA, the CDR3 is TGTGCCAGCAGCTTTTATCAGGGTTCACCCCTCCACTTT. It yields the protein CASSFYQGSPLHF.

The chain recombines TRBV7-2 with TRBJ2-5; the match to TRBD2 covers 8 bases. Looked up from germline, CDR1 is SGHTA and CDR2 is FQGNSA. The CDR3 has 14 residues. With 5 bases clipped from V and 7 bases from J, the junction kept 9 bases outside the gene matches. CDR3 in amino acids: CASSPAGGQGTQYF. In DNA, the CDR3 is TGTGCCAGCAGCCCGGCGGGGGGTCAGGGGACCCAGTACTTC.

J is TRBJ1-5 and V is TRBV6-5, with D possibly matching TRBD1 (5 bases). CDR1 and CDR2 from the germline V gene are MNHEY and SVGAGI. CDR3 length: 13 residues. V was shortened by 11 bases and J by 0 bases, with 11 bases between the two germline ends. The CDR3 DNA is TGTGCCCACCAGGGCTATAGCAATCAGCCCCAGCATTTT. Residues: CAHQGYSNQPQHF.

The CDR3 sequence is CASSSTSGTDTQYF. The CDR3 DNA sequence: TGCGCCAGCAGCTCGACTAGCGGGACAGATACGCAGTATTTT. The chain links TRBV10-1 to TRBJ2-3, with 10 bases fitting TRBD2. J lost 3 bases, V lost 6 bases, and 3 bases had no gene match. The germline gives CDR1 WNHNN, CDR2 SYGVQD (reference sequence). This CDR3 is built from 14 residues.

This chain uses TRBV24-1 with TRBJ2-1; 16 positions match TRBD2. This CDR3 region has 19 residues. The germline gives CDR1 KGHDR, CDR2 SFDVKD. Trimming cost V 3 bases and J 4 bases; bases outside gene matches: 8. The CDR3 DNA reads as TGTGCCACCAGTGATCCCGGGACTAGCGGGGGGGGTCGGTACAATGAGCAGTTCTTC. This encodes CATSDPGTSGGGRYNEQFF.

The rearrangement joins TRBV5-1 to TRBJ2-7; tentatively, D is TRBD1 (5 bases). Trimming took off 4 bases at V and 2 bases at J, with 10 bases between the two ends. CDR1 SGHRS and CDR2 YFSETQ come from the germline V gene. The CDR3 runs to 13 residues. CDR3 protein: CASSVLDTYEQYF. The CDR3 DNA follows: TGCGCCAGCAGCGTACTGGACACCTACGAGCAGTACTTC.

The chain has TRBV19 and TRBJ1-2; weak D call: TRBD1 (5 bases). Germline CDR1 reads LNHDA; CDR2 reads SQIVND (reference sequence). Trimming took 3 bases from V and 6 from J, leaving 14 bases between them. The CDR3 loop spans 14 amino acids. This chain's CDR3 is CASSIPGRVDGYTF. CDR3 in DNA: TGTGCCAGTAGTATCCCGGGCAGGGTTGATGGCTACACCTTC.

This clone was seen only a few times. The V call is TRBV12-3 or TRBV12-4, the J call TRBJ2-7; 7 bases are a match to TRBD1. The CDR3 consists of 13 residues. Trimming removed 4 bases from V and 10 bases from J; junction bases left unmatched: 10. The CDR3 reads CASSSSDRHLQYF. CDR3 sequence (DNA): TGTGCCAGCAGTTCCTCGGACAGGCACCTTCAGTACTTC.

The V call is TRBV19, the J call TRBJ1-5, with 11 bases identical to TRBD1. The CDR3 consists of 17 residues. J was trimmed by 0 bases and V by 5 bases; bases with no gene match: 6. Germline V gives CDR1 LNHDA, CDR2 SQIVND (reference sequence). The CDR3 loop is CASSPPDRGLSNQPQHF. For the CDR3, the DNA is TGTGCCAGTAGTCCACCGGACAGGGGGCTTAGCAATCAGCCCCAGCATTTT.

The chain joins TRBV6-5 to TRBJ1-2; weak D call: TRBD1 (5 bases). This CDR3 spans 15 amino acids. With 8 bases removed from V and 4 bases from J, the gap between germline ends came to 20 bases. Germline V gene sequence: CDR1 MNHEY, CDR2 SVGAGI. The CDR3 coding sequence is TGTGCCAGCGCCCTGACAGTTTCGCCGGTCTATGGCTACACCTTC. It is translated as CASALTVSPVYGYTF.

V usage is TRBV10-3 and J usage is TRBJ2-7; D is ambiguous. V shed 6 bases and J shed 3 bases, with 15 bases lying between them. CDR1 and CDR2 from the germline V gene are ENHRY and SYGVKD. The CDR3 sequence is 14 residues long. CDR3 amino acids: CAISSGPPLYEQYF. The CDR3 DNA follows: TGTGCCATCAGCTCTGGGCCCCCTCTCTACGAGCAGTACTTC.

In this sample, this clone turned up a few times. The chain couples TRBV2 to TRBJ1-2; D is ambiguous. The V gene's germline CDR1 is SNHLY and CDR2 FYNNEI. The ends were cut back, 3 bases at V and 14 bases at J, with 16 bases in the middle. The CDR3 has 12 residues. CDR3 sequence reads: CASSELGTAETF. CDR3 bases: TGTGCCAGCAGTGAGTTGGGTACGGCGGAAACCTTC.

This chain's CDR3 is CASSLRGQYEKLFF. CDR3 coding DNA: TGCGCCAGCAGCTTGCGAGGCCAGTATGAAAAACTGTTTTTT. The chain couples TRBV5-1 to TRBJ1-4, with D uncertain. Germline V gene lookup returns CDR1 SGHRS and CDR2 YFSETQ. V was shortened by 1 base and J by 6 bases, with 10 bases between the two germline ends. This CDR3 spans 14 amino acids.

The chain recombines TRBV3-1 (or the pseudogene TRBV3-2) with TRBJ2-7; 10 nucleotides agree with TRBD2. Germline V lookup: CDR1 LGHDT, CDR2 YNNKEL (reference sequence). CDR3 size: 15 residues. V trimming: 4 bases; J trimming: 0 bases; junction bases outside the gene matches: 3. The CDR3 region has the DNA TGTGCCAGCAGCCTAAGACTAGCGGGCTCCTACGAGCAGTACTTC. This sequence encodes CASSLRLAGSYEQYF.

The chain recombines TRBV4-1 with TRBJ1-5; 8 bases fit TRBD1. The junction had 8 bases not matched to a gene; V was cut back by 0 bases and J by 4 bases. CDR3 size: 17 residues. Germline assignment: CDR1 MGHRA and CDR2 YSYEKL. This chain's CDR3 is CASSQDRGDRRNQPQHF. In DNA form, the CDR3 reads TGCGCCAGCAGCCAAGACCGTGGGGACAGGCGTAATCAGCCCCAGCATTTT.

The rearrangement joins TRBV19 to TRBJ1-2; D might be TRBD1 (5 bases). The germline CDR1 and CDR2 sequences are LNHDA and SQIVND (reference sequence). V was pared by 5 bases and J by 5 bases, with 15 bases between. The CDR3 contains 14 residues. CDR3 nucleotides: TGTGCCAGTAGTCCGCTGGACACCGGTTATGGCTACACCTTC. It yields the protein CASSPLDTGYGYTF.